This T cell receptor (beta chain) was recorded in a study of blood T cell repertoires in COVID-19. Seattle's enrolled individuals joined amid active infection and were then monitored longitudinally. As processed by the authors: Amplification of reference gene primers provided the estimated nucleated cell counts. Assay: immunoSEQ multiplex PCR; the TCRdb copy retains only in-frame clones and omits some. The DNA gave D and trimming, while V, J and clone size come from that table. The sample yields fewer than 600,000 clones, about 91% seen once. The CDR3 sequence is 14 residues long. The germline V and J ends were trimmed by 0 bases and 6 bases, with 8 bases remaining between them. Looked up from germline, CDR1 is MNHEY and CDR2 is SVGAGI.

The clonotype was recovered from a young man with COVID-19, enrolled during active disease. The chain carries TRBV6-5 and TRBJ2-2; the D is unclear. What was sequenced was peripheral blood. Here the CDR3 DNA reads TGTGCCAGCAGTTACTCCAGTAATTCCGGGGAGCTGTTTTTT. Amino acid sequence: CASSYSSNSGELFF.